One TCR beta chain is described in this entry. The antigen is unknown. The data belong to a study of cytomegalovirus exposure and HLA in healthy donors. Points from the study as a whole: The authors enumerated over 150 TCR beta chains as linked to cytomegalovirus.

V lost 1 base and J lost 3, with 3 bases in between. The CDR3 length is 11 residues. Per the germline V gene, CDR1 is DFQATT and CDR2 is SNEGSKA (reference sequence). The PCR was carried out with 60 Vbeta primers and 13 Jbeta primers. Produced via immunoSEQ multiplex PCR; TCRdb's table is partial and in-frame only. Its table records 150,000 to 250,000 clones. Sequenced sample: PBMCs. This sequence joins TRBV20-1 and TRBJ1-1; D uncertain. This sequence was found in a boy aged 5-17 years in good health and CMV-seronegative. The DNA for the CDR3 is TGCAGTGCTAGAGCGTACACTGAAGCTTTCTTT. Translation: CSARAYTEAFF.